The clone carrying this T cell receptor beta chain is deemed medium-sized (0.01 to 0.1%). What it binds is unknown. About 480 ng RNA was reverse transcribed with alpha and beta constant-region primers. Each of the alpha and beta chains got its own library through chain-specific third strand synthesis with indices. TCRdb re-called the 5' RACE reads with MiXCR, one entry per CDR3 protein. The table lists about 3,800 distinct CDR3 sequences, 6.5% to 8.5% of them singletons. This sample stems from a study of HIV-infected patients and healthy controls. General study findings and limits: CMV-associated CDR3s mostly grew nonsignificantly during therapy, while HIV-associated CDR3s declined significantly. Compared with healthy controls, HIV-infected patients showed less CDR3 sharing between individuals. About 13 weeks of therapy was arguably too brief to observe immune reconstitution in treated samples. HIV+ repertoires were severely depleted of MAIT alpha-chain CDR3s, unlike healthy controls.

Follow-up blood was drawn about 14 weeks, roughly three months, after antiretroviral therapy began. All unsorted peripheral T cells were captured because whole blood was used without fractionation. This CDR3 is 12 amino acids long. Germline CDR1 reads SGHTA; CDR2 reads FQGNSA. V was shortened by 3 bases and J by 6 bases, with 6 bases between the two germline ends. The sequence was obtained from an adult with HIV infection. Sequenced material: blood, taken during antiretroviral therapy. The chain carries TRBV7-2 and TRBJ2-1; no definite D call. The CDR3 reads CASSFRVNEQFF. The CDR3 DNA follows: TGTGCCAGCAGCTTTCGAGTCAATGAGCAGTTCTTC.